The present T cell receptor (beta chain) was sequenced within a study of multiple sclerosis patients with progressive multifocal leukoencephalopathy. Generated by immunoSEQ multiplex PCR, the TCRdb table keeps only in-frame clones and is missing some. The sample lists 25,000 to 35,000 clones, around nine tenths occurring once. Regarding time point: more than five months of natalizumab therapy. V dropped 1 base and J dropped 0 bases, with 10 bases sitting between them. Germline V gene data show CDR1 as SGHTA and CDR2 as FQGNSA. The CDR3 runs to 16 residues. This specimen was PBMCs, taken from a patient treated with natalizumab. This chain joins TRBV7-2 and TRBJ1-3; D not certain. The origin of this receptor is a human donor with multiple sclerosis. This CDR3 is CASSLGVRLSGNTIYF. The CDR3 nucleotides read TGTGCCAGCAGCTTAGGGGTACGACTCTCTGGAAACACCATATATTTT.